The 18 T cell receptor beta chains below come from one sample, sequenced in a study of blood T cell repertoires in COVID-19. The table came from immunoSEQ multiplex PCR; TCRdb's copy has only in-frame clones and leaves some out. Here the sample spans a few hundred thousand clones, 70% to 90% being singletons. Sequences were obtained from peripheral blood. The source is a human donor in a cohort sampled during active COVID-19.

This clone has just one count. V is TRBV19 and J is TRBJ2-3; TRBD2 matches at 9 bases. V trimming: 7 bases; J trimming: 5 bases; junction bases outside the gene matches: 16. CDR3 length: 17 amino acids. Germline V gives CDR1 LNHDA, CDR2 SQIVND (reference sequence). The CDR3 nucleotides read TGTGCCAGTACCGTACCTTCCGGGCGGGGGGGCCGAGATACGCAGTATTTT. It encodes CASTVPSGRGGRDTQYF.

The rearrangement joins TRBV3-1 (or the pseudogene TRBV3-2) to TRBJ1-1, with D possibly being TRBD1 (6 bases). This CDR3 is 14 amino acids long. V gave up 3 bases and J gave up 12 bases, with 20 bases separating them. CDR1 is LGHDT and CDR2 is YNNKEL in the germline V gene (reference sequence). Here the CDR3 reads CASSHRTDQLKPFF. The CDR3 DNA follows: TGTGCCAGCAGCCACCGGACAGACCAGTTGAAACCTTTCTTT.

The chain links TRBV29-1 to TRBJ1-2; the D is unclear. Germline CDR1 is SQVTM and CDR2 is ANQGSEA. This CDR3 is built from 11 residues. Trimming removed 3 bases from V and 8 bases from J, with 10 bases in between. CDR3 sequence reads: CSVDRGRGYTF. The CDR3 region has the DNA TGCAGCGTTGATAGAGGAAGAGGCTACACCTTC.

V and J are TRBV6-5 and TRBJ2-1, with 11 bases aligning to TRBD2. J lost 4 bases, V lost 8 bases, and 7 bases had no gene match. The CDR3 length is 15 residues. From germline, CDR1 is MNHEY and CDR2 SVGAGI. The CDR3, as DNA: TGTGCCAGCCAACTACTAGCGGGGGCATACAATGAGCAGTTCTTC. This sequence encodes CASQLLAGAYNEQFF.

V is TRBV29-1 and J is TRBJ2-7; the match to TRBD1 covers 7 bases. Germline V gene data show CDR1 as SQVTM and CDR2 as ANQGSEA. The CDR3 covers 15 residues. Unmatched junction bases numbered 10, after V lost 0 bases and J lost 5 bases. The CDR3 reads CSVEDEGALPDEQYF. CDR3 nucleotide sequence: TGCAGCGTTGAAGACGAGGGGGCTCTTCCGGACGAGCAGTACTTC.

This chain connects TRBV20-1 to TRBJ1-2, with D possibly TRBD1 on 5 matching bases. This CDR3 spans 11 amino acids. Per the germline V gene, CDR1 is DFQATT and CDR2 is SNEGSKA (reference sequence). Trimming took 3 bases from V and 6 from J, leaving 8 bases between them. CDR3 nucleotides: TGCAGTGCTAGCCAGGGTAATGGCTACACCTTC. Amino acid sequence: CSASQGNGYTF.

This clone came up once. The J gene is TRBJ1-6, the V gene TRBV11-2; 7 bases fit TRBD1. This CDR3 has 16 amino acids. Germline loops: CDR1 SGHAT, CDR2 FQNNGV. V gave up 4 bases and J gave up 9 bases; unmatched junction bases: 12. The CDR3 bases are TGTGCCAGCAGCTGGAACCTACAGGGGATCGGTTCACCCCTCCACTTT. The encoded protein is CASSWNLQGIGSPLHF.

The chain employs TRBV6-6 and TRBJ1-1, with no clear D. Germline loops: CDR1 MNHNY, CDR2 SVGAGI (reference sequence). CDR3 size: 14 residues. V lost 7 bases and J lost 4, with 16 bases in between. CDR3 bases: TGTGCCAGCACCACTACGAGCCGAACCACTGAAGCTTTCTTT. As protein: CASTTTSRTTEAFF.

This sequence joins TRBV7-9 and TRBJ1-1; no firm D call. Germline CDR1 and CDR2: SEHNR and FQNEAQ (reference sequence). With 2 bases removed from V and 1 base from J, the gap between germline ends came to 11 bases. This CDR3 has 15 amino acids. The CDR3 DNA is TGTGCCAGCAGCTTAATTACAGCAAAGAACACTGAAGCTTTCTTT. Translation gives CASSLITAKNTEAFF.

The chain has TRBV6-5 and TRBJ1-1; 9 bases agree with TRBD1. The CDR3 length is 15 residues. Germline CDR1 reads MNHEY; CDR2 reads SVGAGI. V trimming: 2 bases; J trimming: 7 bases; junction bases outside the gene matches: 8. This CDR3 reads CASSYLAGTGIEAFF. CDR3 coding DNA: TGTGCCAGCAGTTACCTAGCCGGGACAGGGATTGAAGCTTTCTTT.

This clone was picked up one time. This chain links TRBV7-9 with TRBJ1-3; TRBD1 is a possible D gene (6 bases). This CDR3 contains 14 residues. V gave up 4 bases and J gave up 0 bases, with 7 bases separating them. CDR1 is SEHNR and CDR2 is FQNEAQ in the germline V gene (reference sequence). This CDR3 is CASSSRGSGNTIYF. Here the CDR3 DNA reads TGTGCCAGCAGCTCCAGGGGCTCTGGAAACACCATATATTTT.

CDR3 in DNA: TGTGCCAGCAGCTTAAACGGGGGGCGCAGAGAGACCCAGTACTTC. Encoded protein: CASSLNGGRRETQYF. The chain is built from TRBV7-3 and TRBJ2-5, with D perhaps TRBD2 (7 bases). CDR3 length: 15 residues. Trimming shortened V by 1 base and J by 4 bases, and 13 bases separated the two germline ends. CDR1 SGHTA and CDR2 FQGTGA come from the germline V gene. The whole variable domain, filled in from reference TRBV7-3 and TRBJ2-5, reads GAGVSQTPSNKVTEKGKYVELRCDPISGHTALYWYRQSLGQGPEFLIYFQGTGAADDSGLPNDRFFAVRPEGSVSTLKIQRTERGDSAVYLCASSLNGGRRETQYFGPGTRLLVL.

This chain connects TRBV6-5 to TRBJ2-3; 10 nucleotides line up with TRBD1. From germline, CDR1 is MNHEY and CDR2 SVGAGI. This CDR3 is built from 15 residues. The junction had 7 bases not matched to a gene; V was cut back by 6 bases and J by 4 bases. The CDR3, as DNA: TGTGCCAGCAGCACCGGGACAGGGGATGCAGATACGCAGTATTTT. It is translated as CASSTGTGDADTQYF.

This sequence joins TRBV19 and TRBJ2-1, with 10 bases matching TRBD2. CDR3 length: 15 amino acids. Trimming took 3 bases from V and 7 from J; bases not matched to a gene: 6. Germline-derived CDR1 and CDR2 are LNHDA and SQIVND (reference sequence). The CDR3 loop reads CASSISGGRWNEQFF. The CDR3 coding sequence is TGTGCCAGTAGTATTAGCGGGGGGCGATGGAATGAGCAGTTCTTC. The entire variable domain, with the rest obtained from reference TRBV19 and TRBJ2-1, is as follows: DGGITQSPKYLFRKEGQNVTLSCEQNLNHDAMYWYRQDPGQGLRLIYYSQIVNDFQKGDIAEGYSVSREKKESFPLTVTSAQKNPTAFYLCASSISGGRWNEQFFGPGTRLTVL.

There are a few counts of this clone. This chain uses TRBV30 with TRBJ1-3, with 9 bases matching TRBD1. With V trimmed by 4 bases and J by 2 bases, 6 bases remained unmatched. CDR3 length: 15 amino acids. Germline V gene data show CDR1 as GTSNPN and CDR2 as SVGIG (reference sequence). CDR3 in DNA: TGTGCCTGGATCAGCCACAGGGGGCCTGGAAACACCATATATTTT. Protein product: CAWISHRGPGNTIYF.

The chain links TRBV18 to TRBJ1-2; D gene uncertain. The CDR3 extends over 14 amino acids. Trimming stripped 0 bases from V and 4 bases from J, with 9 bases between. Germline V gene data show CDR1 as KGHSH and CDR2 as LQKENI. The CDR3 sequence is CASSPPQIGYGYTF. For the CDR3, the DNA is TGTGCCAGCTCACCACCGCAAATCGGCTATGGCTACACCTTC.

The chain uses TRBV6-4 and TRBJ1-6; 8 bases are shared with TRBD1. Germline-derived CDR1 and CDR2 are MRHNA and SNTAGT. This CDR3 comprises 14 residues. After removal of 3 bases from V and 11 bases from J, the junction contained 6 bases not matched to a gene. The CDR3 DNA sequence: TGTGCCAGCAGTGAAGGACAGGGTCCCACACCCCTCCACTTT. As protein: CASSEGQGPTPLHF.

In this sample, this clone turned up once. The gene calls are TRBV4-1 and TRBJ1-2; D is possibly TRBD1 (5 bases). The V end lost 0 bases, the J end lost 8 bases, and 22 bases lay between the germline ends. There are 17 residues in the CDR3. Germline CDR1 is MGHRA and CDR2 is YSYEKL. The CDR3 spells CASSQDLQGAAVSGYTF. The CDR3 DNA is TGCGCCAGCAGCCAAGATTTGCAGGGCGCCGCCGTATCGGGCTACACCTTC.